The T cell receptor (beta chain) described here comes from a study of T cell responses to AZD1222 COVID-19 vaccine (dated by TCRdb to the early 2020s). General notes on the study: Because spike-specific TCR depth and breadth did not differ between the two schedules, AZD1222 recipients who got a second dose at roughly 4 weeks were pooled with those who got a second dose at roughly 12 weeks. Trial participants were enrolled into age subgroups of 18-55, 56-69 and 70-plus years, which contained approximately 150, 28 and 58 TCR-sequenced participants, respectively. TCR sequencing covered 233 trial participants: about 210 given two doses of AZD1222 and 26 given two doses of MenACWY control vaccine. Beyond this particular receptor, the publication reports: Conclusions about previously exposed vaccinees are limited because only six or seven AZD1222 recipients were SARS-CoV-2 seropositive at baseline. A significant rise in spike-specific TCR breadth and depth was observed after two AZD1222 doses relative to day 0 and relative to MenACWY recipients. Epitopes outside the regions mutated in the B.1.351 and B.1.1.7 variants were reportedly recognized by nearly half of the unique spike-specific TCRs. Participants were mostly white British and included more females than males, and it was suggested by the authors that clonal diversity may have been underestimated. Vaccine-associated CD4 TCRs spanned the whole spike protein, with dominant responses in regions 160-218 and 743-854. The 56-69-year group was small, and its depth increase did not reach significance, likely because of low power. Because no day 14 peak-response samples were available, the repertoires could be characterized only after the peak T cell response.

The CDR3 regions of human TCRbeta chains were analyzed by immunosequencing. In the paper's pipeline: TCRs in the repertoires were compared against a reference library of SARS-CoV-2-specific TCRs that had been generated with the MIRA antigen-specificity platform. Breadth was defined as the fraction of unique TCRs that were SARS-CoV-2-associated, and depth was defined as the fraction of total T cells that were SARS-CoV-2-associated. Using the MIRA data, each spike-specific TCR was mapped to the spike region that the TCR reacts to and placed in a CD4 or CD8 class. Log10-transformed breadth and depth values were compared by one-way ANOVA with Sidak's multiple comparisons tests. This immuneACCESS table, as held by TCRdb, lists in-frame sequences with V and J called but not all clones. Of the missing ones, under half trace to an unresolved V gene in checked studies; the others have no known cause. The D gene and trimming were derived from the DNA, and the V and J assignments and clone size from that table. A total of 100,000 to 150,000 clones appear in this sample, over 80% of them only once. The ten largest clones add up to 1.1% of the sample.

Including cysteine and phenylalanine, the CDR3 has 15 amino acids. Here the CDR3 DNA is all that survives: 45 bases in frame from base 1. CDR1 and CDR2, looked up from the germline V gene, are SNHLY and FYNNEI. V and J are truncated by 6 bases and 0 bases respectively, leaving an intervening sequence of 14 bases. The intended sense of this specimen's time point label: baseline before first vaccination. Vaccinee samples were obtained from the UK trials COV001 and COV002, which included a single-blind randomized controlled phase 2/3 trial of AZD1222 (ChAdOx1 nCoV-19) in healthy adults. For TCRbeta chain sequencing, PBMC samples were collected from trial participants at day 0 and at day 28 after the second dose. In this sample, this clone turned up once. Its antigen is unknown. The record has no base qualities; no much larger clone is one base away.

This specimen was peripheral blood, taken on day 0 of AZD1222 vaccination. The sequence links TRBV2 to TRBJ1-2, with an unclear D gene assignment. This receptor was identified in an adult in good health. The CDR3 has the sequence CASRAESSANYGYTF. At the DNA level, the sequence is TGTGCCAGCAGAGCAGAGAGCTCAGCTAACTATGGCTACACCTTC. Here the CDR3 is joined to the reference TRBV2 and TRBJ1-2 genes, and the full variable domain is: EPEVTQTPSHQVTQMGQEVILRCVPISNHLYFYWYRQILGQKVEFLVSFYNNEISEKSEIFDDQFSVERPDGSNFTLKIRSTKLEDSAMYFCASRAESSANYGYTFGSGTRLTVV.